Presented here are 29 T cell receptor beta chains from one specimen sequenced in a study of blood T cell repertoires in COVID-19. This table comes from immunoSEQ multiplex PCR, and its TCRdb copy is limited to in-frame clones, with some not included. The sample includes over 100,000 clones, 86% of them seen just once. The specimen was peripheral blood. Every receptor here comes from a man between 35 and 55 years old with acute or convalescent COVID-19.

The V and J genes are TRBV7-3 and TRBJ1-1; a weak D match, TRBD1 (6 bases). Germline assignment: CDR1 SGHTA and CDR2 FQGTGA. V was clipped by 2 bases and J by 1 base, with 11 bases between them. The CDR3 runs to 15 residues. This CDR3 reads CASSLVGGQNTEAFF. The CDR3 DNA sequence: TGTGCCAGCAGCTTAGTGGGGGGGCAGAACACTGAAGCTTTCTTT.

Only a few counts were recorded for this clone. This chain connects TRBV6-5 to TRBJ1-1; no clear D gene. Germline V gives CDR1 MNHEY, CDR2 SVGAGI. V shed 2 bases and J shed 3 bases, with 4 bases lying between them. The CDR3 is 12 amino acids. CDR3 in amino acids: CASSYGDTEAFF. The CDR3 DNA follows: TGTGCCAGCAGTTACGGAGACACTGAAGCTTTCTTT.

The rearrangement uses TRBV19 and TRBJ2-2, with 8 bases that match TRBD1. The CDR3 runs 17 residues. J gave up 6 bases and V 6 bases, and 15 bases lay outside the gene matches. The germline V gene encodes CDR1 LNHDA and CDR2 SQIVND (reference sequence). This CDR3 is CASSFSGAGGRAGELFF. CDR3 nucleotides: TGTGCCAGTAGCTTCAGTGGTGCAGGGGGCAGGGCCGGGGAGCTGTTTTTT.

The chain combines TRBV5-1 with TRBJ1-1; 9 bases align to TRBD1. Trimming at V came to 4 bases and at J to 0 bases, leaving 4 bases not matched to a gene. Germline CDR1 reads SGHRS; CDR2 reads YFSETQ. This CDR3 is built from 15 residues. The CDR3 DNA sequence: TGCGCCAGCAGCGGGGGGACAGGGTTGAACACTGAAGCTTTCTTT. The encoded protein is CASSGGTGLNTEAFF. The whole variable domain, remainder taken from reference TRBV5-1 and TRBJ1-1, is KAGVTQTPRYLIKTRGQQVTLSCSPISGHRSVSWYQQTPGQGLQFLFEYFSETQRNKGNFPGRFSGRQFSNSRSEMNVSTLELGDSALYLCASSGGTGLNTEAFFGQGTRLTVV.

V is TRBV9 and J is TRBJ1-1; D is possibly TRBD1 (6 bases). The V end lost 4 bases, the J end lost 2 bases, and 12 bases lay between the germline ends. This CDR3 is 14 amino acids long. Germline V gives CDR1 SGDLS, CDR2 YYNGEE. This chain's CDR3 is CASSTRGFNTEAFF. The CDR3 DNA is TGTGCCAGCAGCACCAGGGGTTTCAACACTGAAGCTTTCTTT.

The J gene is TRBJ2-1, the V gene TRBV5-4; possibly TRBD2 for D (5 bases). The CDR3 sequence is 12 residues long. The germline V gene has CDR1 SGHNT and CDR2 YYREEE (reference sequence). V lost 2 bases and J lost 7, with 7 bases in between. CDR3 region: CASSFQRNEQFF. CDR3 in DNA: TGTGCCAGCAGCTTTCAGCGGAATGAGCAGTTCTTC.

CDR3: CASRTSGKSNEQFF. The DNA for the CDR3 is TGTGCCAGCAGAACTAGCGGGAAATCCAATGAGCAGTTCTTC. The genes are TRBV6-5 and TRBJ2-1; 10 bases fit TRBD2. V trimming: 6 bases; J trimming: 6 bases; junction bases outside the gene matches: 5. The CDR3 is 14 amino acids. The germline V gene encodes CDR1 MNHEY and CDR2 SVGAGI.

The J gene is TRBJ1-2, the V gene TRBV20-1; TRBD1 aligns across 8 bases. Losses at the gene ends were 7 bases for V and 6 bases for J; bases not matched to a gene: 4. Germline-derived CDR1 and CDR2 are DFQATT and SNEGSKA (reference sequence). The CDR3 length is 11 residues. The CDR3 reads CSVGDRNGYTF. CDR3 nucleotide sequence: TGCAGTGTTGGGGACAGGAATGGCTACACCTTC.

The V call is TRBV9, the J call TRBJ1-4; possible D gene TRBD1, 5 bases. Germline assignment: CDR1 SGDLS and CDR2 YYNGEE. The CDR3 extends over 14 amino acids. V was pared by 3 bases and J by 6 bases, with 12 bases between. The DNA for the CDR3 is TGTGCCAGCAGCGGCCCGGAGGGGCATGAAAAACTGTTTTTT. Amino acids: CASSGPEGHEKLFF.

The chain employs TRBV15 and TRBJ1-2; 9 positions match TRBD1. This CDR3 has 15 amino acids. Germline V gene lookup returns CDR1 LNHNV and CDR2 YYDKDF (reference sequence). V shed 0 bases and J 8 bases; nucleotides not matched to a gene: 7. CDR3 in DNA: TGTGCCACCAGCAGAGAGGGACAGGGATGGGGGGGCTACACCTTC. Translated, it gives CATSREGQGWGGYTF. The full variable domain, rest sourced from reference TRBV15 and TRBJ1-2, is DAMVIQNPRYQVTQFGKPVTLSCSQTLNHNVMYWYQQKSSQAPKLLFHYYDKDFNNEADTPDNFQSRRPNTSFCFLDIRSPGLGDTAMYLCATSREGQGWGGYTFGSGTRLTVV.

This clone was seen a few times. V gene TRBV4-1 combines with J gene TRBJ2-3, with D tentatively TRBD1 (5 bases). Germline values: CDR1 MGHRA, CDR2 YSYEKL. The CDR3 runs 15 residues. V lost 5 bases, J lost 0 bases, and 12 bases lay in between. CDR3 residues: CASSTQGLSTDTQYF. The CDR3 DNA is TGCGCCAGCAGCACCCAGGGTTTGAGCACAGATACGCAGTATTTT.

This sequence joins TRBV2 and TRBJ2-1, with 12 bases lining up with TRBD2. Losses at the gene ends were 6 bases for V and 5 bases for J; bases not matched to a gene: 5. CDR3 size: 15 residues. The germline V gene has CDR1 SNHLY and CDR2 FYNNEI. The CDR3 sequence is CASRPLAGGNNEQFF. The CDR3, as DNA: TGTGCCAGCAGGCCACTAGCGGGAGGAAACAATGAGCAGTTCTTC. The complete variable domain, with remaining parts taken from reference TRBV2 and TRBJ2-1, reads EPEVTQTPSHQVTQMGQEVILRCVPISNHLYFYWYRQILGQKVEFLVSFYNNEISEKSEIFDDQFSVERPDGSNFTLKIRSTKLEDSAMYFCASRPLAGGNNEQFFGPGTRLTVL.

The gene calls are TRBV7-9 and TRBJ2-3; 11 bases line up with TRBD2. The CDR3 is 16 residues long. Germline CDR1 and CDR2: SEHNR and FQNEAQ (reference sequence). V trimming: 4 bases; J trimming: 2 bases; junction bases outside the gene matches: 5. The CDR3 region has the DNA TGTGCCAGCAGCTCCGGACTAGCGGGCCTCACAGATACGCAGTATTTT. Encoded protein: CASSSGLAGLTDTQYF. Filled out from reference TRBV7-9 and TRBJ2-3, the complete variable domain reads DTGVSQNPRHKITKRGQNVTFRCDPISEHNRLYWYRQTLGQGPEFLTYFQNEAQLEKSRLLSDRFSAERPKGSFSTLEIQRTEQGDSAMYLCASSSGLAGLTDTQYFGPGTRLTVL.

CDR3 DNA sequence: TGCGCCAGCAGCTTGGAGAGTCAGGGGGGAAATACGCAGTATTTT. This gives the protein CASSLESQGGNTQYF. This sequence joins TRBV5-1 and TRBJ2-3; possible D gene TRBD1, 7 bases. V shed 0 bases and J shed 7 bases, with 15 bases lying between them. Germline CDR1 SGHRS, CDR2 YFSETQ. The CDR3 has 15 amino acids.

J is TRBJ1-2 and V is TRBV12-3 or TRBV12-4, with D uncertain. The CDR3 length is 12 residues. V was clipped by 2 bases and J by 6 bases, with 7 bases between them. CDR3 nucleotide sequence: TGTGCCAGCAGTTTAAACAGACATGGCTACACCTTC. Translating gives CASSLNRHGYTF.

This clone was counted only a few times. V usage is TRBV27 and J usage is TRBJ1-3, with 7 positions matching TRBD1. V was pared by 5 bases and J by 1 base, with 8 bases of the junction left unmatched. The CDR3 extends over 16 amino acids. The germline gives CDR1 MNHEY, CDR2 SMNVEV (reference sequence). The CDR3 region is CASSRQGLFSGNTIYF. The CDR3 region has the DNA TGTGCCAGCAGTAGACAGGGACTCTTTTCTGGAAACACCATATATTTT.

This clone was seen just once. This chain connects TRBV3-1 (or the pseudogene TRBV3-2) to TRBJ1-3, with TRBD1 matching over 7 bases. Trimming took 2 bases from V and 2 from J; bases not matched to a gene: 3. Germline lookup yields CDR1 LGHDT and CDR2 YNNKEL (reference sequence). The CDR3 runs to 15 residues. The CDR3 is CASSQNQGAGNTIYF. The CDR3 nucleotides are TGTGCCAGCAGCCAAAACCAGGGGGCTGGAAACACCATATATTTT.

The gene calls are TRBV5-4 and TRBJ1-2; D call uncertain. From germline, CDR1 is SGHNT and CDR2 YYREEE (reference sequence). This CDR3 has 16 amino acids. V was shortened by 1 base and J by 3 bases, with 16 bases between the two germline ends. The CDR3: CASSLILDWSDYGYTF. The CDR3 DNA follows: TGTGCCAGCAGCTTGATTTTAGATTGGTCGGACTATGGCTACACCTTC.

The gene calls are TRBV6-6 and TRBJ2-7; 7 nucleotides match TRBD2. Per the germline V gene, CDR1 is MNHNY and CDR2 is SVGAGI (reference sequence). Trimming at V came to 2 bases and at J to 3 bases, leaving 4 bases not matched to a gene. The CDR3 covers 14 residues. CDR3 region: CASSYPAGDYEQYF. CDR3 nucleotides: TGTGCCAGCAGTTACCCGGCGGGGGACTACGAGCAGTACTTC.

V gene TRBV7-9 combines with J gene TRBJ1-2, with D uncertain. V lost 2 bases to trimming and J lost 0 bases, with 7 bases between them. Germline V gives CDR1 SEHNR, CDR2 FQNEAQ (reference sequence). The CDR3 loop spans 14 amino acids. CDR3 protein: CASSLMTSNYGYTF. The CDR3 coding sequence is TGTGCCAGCAGCTTAATGACTTCTAACTATGGCTACACCTTC.

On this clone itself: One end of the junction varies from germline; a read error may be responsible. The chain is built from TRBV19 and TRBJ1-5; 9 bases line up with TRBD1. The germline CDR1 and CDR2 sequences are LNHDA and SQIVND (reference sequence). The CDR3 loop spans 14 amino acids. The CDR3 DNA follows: TGTGCCAGTAGTCAGGGACAGGGCAAACAGCCCCAGCATTTT. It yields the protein CASSQGQGKQPQHF. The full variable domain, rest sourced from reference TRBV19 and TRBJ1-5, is DGGITQSPKYLFRKEGQNVTLSCEQNLNHDAMYWYRQDPGQGLRLIYYSQIVNDFQKGDIAEGYSVSREKKESFPLTVTSAQKNPTAFYLCASSQGQGKQPQHFGDGTRLSIL.

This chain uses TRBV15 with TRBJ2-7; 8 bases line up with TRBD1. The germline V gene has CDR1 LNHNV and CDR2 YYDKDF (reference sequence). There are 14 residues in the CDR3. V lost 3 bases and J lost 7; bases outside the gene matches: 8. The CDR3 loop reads CATSRTGTGREQYF. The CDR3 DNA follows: TGTGCCACCAGCAGGACCGGGACAGGTAGGGAGCAGTACTTC.

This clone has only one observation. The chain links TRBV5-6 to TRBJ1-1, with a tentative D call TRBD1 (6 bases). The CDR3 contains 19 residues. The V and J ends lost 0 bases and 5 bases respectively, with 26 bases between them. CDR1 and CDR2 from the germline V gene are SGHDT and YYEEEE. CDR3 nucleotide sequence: TGTGCCAGCAGCTTGGCCGGCCCGGGACATCTTTTCGGAAGAACTGAAGCTTTCTTT. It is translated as CASSLAGPGHLFGRTEAFF.

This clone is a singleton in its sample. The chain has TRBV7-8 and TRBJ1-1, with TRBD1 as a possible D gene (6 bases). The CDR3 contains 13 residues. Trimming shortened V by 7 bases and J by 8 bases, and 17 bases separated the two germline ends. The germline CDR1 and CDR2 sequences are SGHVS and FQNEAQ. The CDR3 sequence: CASNFLKTGEAFF. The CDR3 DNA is TGTGCCAGCAACTTCCTTAAAACAGGGGAAGCTTTCTTT.

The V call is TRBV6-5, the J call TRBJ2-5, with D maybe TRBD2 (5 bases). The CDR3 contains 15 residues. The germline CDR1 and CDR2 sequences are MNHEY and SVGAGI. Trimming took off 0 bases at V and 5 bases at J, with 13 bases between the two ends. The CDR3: CASSYSRGPGETQYF. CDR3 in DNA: TGTGCCAGCAGTTACTCTAGAGGCCCGGGGGAGACCCAGTACTTC.

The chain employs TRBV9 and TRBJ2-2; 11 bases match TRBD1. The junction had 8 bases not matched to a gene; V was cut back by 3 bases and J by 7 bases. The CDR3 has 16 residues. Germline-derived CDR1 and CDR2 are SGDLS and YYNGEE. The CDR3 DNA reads TGTGCCAGCAGCGAGACGGGACAGGGGGGCATCGGGGAGCTGTTTTTT. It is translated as CASSETGQGGIGELFF. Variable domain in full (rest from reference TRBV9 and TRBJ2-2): DSGVTQTPKHLITATGQRVTLRCSPRSGDLSVYWYQQSLDQGLQFLIQYYNGEERAKGNILERFSAQQFPDLHSELNLSSLELGDSALYFCASSETGQGGIGELFFGEGSRLTVL.

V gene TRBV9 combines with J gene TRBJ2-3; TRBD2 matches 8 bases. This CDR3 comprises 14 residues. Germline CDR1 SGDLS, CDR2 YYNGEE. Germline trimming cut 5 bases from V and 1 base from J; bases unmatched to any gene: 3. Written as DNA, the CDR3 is TGTGCCAGCAGGGCGGGGGGCGGCACAGATACGCAGTATTTT. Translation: CASRAGGGTDTQYF. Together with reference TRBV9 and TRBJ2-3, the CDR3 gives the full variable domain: DSGVTQTPKHLITATGQRVTLRCSPRSGDLSVYWYQQSLDQGLQFLIQYYNGEERAKGNILERFSAQQFPDLHSELNLSSLELGDSALYFCASRAGGGTDTQYFGPGTRLTVL.

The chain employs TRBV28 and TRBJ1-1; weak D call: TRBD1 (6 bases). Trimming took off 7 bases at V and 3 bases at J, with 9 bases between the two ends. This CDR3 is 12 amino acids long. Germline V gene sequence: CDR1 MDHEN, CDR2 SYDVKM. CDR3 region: CASTQGHTEAFF. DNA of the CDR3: TGTGCCAGCACGCAGGGGCACACTGAAGCTTTCTTT.

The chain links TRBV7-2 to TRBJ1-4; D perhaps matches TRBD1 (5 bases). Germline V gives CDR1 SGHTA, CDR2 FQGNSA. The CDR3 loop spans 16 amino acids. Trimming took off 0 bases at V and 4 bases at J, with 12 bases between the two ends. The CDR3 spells CASSLASSQDNEKLFF. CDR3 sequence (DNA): TGTGCCAGCAGCTTAGCGAGTTCACAGGATAATGAAAAACTGTTTTTT.